The clone carrying this T cell receptor beta chain was seen a handful of times. Its antigen remains unidentified. This sample was taken from a study of vaccination and CD4 T cells after COVID-19. Study-wide results and caveats: Convalescent patients displayed spike mono-reactivity in 304 of 307 vaccine-specific clones.

The time point: late sampling 161 to 241 days after vaccination in a few convalescent patients. Regarding treatment: 10-day PBMC culture with coronavirus spike peptide pools or control peptides (ViraFEST assay). Some 2.2 million PBMCs per well were cultured with roughly 10 IU/ml IL-2 and 8.5 to 10 ug/ml peptide pools. Sequence data for DNA of cultured CD4+ T cells were generated by the Oncomine TCR Beta short-read assay. Genomic DNA extraction was carried out from cultured CD4+ T cells. TCRdb independently ran MiXCR on the PCR reads; one entry per CDR3 protein. The repertoire holds fewer than 30,000 distinct CDR3 sequences, with 25% to 35% as singletons. The germline V gene encodes CDR1 SGHNT and CDR2 YYREEE (reference sequence). This CDR3 contains 13 residues. V was trimmed by 4 bases and J by 5 bases, leaving 13 bases between them.

The chain links TRBV5-4 to TRBJ2-7; D not certain. This TCR was sampled from a human donor who had recovered from COVID-19. Sequenced here: CD4+ T cells from blood, cultured in vitro, sampled about 7 months after SARS-CoV-2 vaccination. The CDR3 loop is CASSTLYGDEQYF. CDR3 DNA: TGTGCCAGCAGCACCCTCTACGGCGACGAGCAGTACTTC.